The present T cell receptor (beta chain) was sequenced within a study of OX40 agonist ivuxolimab in advanced cancers. Study information: All patients had ivuxolimab intravenously every 2 weeks at 0.01 to 10 mg/kg. Three partial responders included one hepatocellular carcinoma patient and two cutaneous melanoma patients.

Repertoires were generated with immunoSEQ multiplex PCR, while TCRdb's copy carries only in-frame clones and drops some. The sample gives tens of thousands of clones, 87% of which show up once; approximately 0.35% is in the top ten. Worth noting for this clone: What it binds is unknown.

Study conclusions and caveats: Low normalized T-cell clonal expansion was also seen in some nonresponders. At doses 0.1 to 3.0 mg/kg, CD4+ and CD8+ clones expanded.

This sequence was found in an adult with an advanced solid tumor such as melanoma, head and neck, liver or kidney cancer. Sequencing used CD4+ or CD8+ T cells sorted from blood, obtained in a trial of the OX40 agonist ivuxolimab.

CDR3 nucleotide sequence: TGTGCCAGCAGCGCGGGACAGATTCTTGCCCCTGAAGCTTTCTTT. Protein: CASSAGQILAPEAFF. The rearrangement uses TRBV7-9 and TRBJ1-1, with TRBD1 matching over 7 bases. V trimming: 5 bases; J trimming: 6 bases; junction bases outside the gene matches: 12. Germline V gene data show CDR1 as SEHNR and CDR2 as FQNEAQ (reference sequence). This CDR3 is 15 amino acids long.